This TCR beta chain was profiled in a study of blood T cell repertoires in COVID-19. Authors' data handling: Scientists estimated how many nucleated cells there were by amplifying reference gene primers. Sequencing was performed with immunoSEQ multiplex PCR; in TCRdb, only in-frame clones are kept and a portion is missing. V and J calls plus clone size are reproduced from that table; the DNA served to infer D and trimming. The table lists 80,000 or so clones, around 83% of them singletons, with approximately 11% in the top ten. During active infection, Seattle patients enrolled and were then monitored through disease. Per the germline V gene, CDR1 is DFQATT and CDR2 is SNEGSKA (reference sequence). V was pared by 5 bases and J by 0 bases, with 3 bases between. This CDR3 has 11 residues.

The source is a man aged 55 to 70 with COVID-19, enrolled during active disease. This chain uses TRBV20-1 with TRBJ2-3; unclear D gene. The sequencing input was peripheral blood. DNA for the CDR3: TGCAGTGCTCCGAGCACAGATACGCAGTATTTT. Protein: CSAPSTDTQYF.